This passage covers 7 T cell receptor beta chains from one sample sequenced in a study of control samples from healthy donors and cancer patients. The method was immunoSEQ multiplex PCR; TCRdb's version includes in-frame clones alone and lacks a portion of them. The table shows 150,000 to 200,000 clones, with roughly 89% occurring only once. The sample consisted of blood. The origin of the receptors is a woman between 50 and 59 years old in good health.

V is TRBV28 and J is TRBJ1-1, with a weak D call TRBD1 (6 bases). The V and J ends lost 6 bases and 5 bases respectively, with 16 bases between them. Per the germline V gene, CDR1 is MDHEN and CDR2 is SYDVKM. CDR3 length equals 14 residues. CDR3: CASRAGQRHTEAFF. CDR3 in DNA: TGTGCCAGCAGGGCCGGACAGAGGCATACTGAAGCTTTCTTT.

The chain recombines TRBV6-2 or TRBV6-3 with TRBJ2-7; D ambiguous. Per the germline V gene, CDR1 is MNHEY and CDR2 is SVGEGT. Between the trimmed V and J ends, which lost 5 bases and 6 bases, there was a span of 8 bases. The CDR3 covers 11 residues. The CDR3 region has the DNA TGTGCCAGCAGTCAGACCCCCGAGCAGTACTTC. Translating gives CASSQTPEQYF.

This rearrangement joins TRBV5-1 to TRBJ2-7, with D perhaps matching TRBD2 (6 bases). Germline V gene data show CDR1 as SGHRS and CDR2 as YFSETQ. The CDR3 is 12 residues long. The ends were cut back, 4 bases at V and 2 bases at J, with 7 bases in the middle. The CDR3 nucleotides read TGCGCCAGCAGCCGCGGGGCCTACGAGCAGTACTTC. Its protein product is CASSRGAYEQYF.

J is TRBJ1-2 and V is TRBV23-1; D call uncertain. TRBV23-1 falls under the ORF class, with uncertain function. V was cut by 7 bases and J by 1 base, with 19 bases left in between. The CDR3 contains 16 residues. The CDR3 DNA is TGCGCCAGCACTCCCCACCGGCAGAGACTTAACTATGGCTACACCTTC. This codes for CASTPHRQRLNYGYTF.

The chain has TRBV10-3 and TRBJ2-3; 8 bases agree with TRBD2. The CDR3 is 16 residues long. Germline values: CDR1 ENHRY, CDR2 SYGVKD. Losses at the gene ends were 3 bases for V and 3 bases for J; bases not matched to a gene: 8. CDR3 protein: CAISDRSGSWTDTQYF. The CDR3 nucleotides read TGTGCCATCAGTGACCGAAGCGGGAGTTGGACAGATACGCAGTATTTT.

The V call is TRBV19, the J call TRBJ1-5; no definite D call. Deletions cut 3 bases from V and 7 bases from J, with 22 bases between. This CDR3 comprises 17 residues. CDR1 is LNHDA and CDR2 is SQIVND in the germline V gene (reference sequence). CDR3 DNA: TGTGCCAGTAGTATCGGTGTAGGGTTTTCCCCCCGGCAGCCCCAGCATTTT. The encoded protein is CASSIGVGFSPRQPQHF. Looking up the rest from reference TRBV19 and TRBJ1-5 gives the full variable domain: DGGITQSPKYLFRKEGQNVTLSCEQNLNHDAMYWYRQDPGQGLRLIYYSQIVNDFQKGDIAEGYSVSREKKESFPLTVTSAQKNPTAFYLCASSIGVGFSPRQPQHFGDGTRLSIL.

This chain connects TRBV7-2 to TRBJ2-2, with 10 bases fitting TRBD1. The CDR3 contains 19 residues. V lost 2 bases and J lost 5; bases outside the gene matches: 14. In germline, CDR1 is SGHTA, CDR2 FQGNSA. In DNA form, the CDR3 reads TGTGCCAGCAGCTTATACCCTCTGACAGGGGGCGTGGGTACCGGGGAGCTGTTTTTT. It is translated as CASSLYPLTGGVGTGELFF.